The 13 T cell receptor beta chains listed next were all sequenced from one sample in a study of shared clonotypes between healthy human individuals. TCRdb's table, derived via immunoSEQ multiplex PCR, lists solely in-frame clones and lacks some. The table shows some 480,000 clones, with 79% occurring only once. The sample comprised PBMCs. These receptors originate from a woman in her thirties or forties in good health. Some clones in this sample may be carry-over from other donors' samples.

The chain has TRBV30 and TRBJ2-2; 8 positions match TRBD2. The CDR3 extends over 12 amino acids. CDR1 GTSNPN and CDR2 SVGIG come from the germline V gene (reference sequence). With 7 bases clipped from V and 9 bases from J, the junction kept 7 bases outside the gene matches. In DNA, the CDR3 is TGTGCCTCGGGACTAGTATCGAGGGAGCTGTTTTTT. Encoded protein: CASGLVSRELFF.

This chain joins TRBV6-1 and TRBJ2-5, with D perhaps matching TRBD1 (5 bases). The germline V gene has CDR1 MNHNS and CDR2 SASEGT. The V gene lost 6 bases and the J gene lost 5 bases, with 13 bases spanning the gap. The CDR3 contains 13 residues. The CDR3 DNA is TGTGCCAGCAGATCTGGACAAGGGGAGACCCAGTACTTC. It translates to CASRSGQGETQYF.

V gene TRBV5-1 combines with J gene TRBJ2-1, with TRBD2 matching over 9 bases. From germline, CDR1 is SGHRS and CDR2 YFSETQ. The CDR3 covers 15 residues. With 5 bases clipped from V and 5 bases from J, the junction kept 8 bases outside the gene matches. The DNA for the CDR3 is TGCGCCAGCAGTCTCCCGGCTAGCGGGAACAATGAGCAGTTCTTC. As protein: CASSLPASGNNEQFF.

This sequence joins TRBV27 and TRBJ2-1; 13 bases align to TRBD2. CDR1 is MNHEY and CDR2 is SMNVEV in the germline V gene (reference sequence). The CDR3 is 15 residues long. V was pared by 4 bases and J by 7 bases, with 4 bases of the junction left unmatched. The CDR3: CASSSGTSGANEQFF. The CDR3 DNA sequence: TGTGCCAGCAGTTCCGGGACTAGCGGGGCTAATGAGCAGTTCTTC.

The chain couples TRBV19 to TRBJ2-5; TRBD2 agrees at 10 bases. Trimming cost V 4 bases and J 2 bases; bases outside gene matches: 4. Germline assignment: CDR1 LNHDA and CDR2 SQIVND (reference sequence). The CDR3 has 15 residues. CDR3 coding DNA: TGTGCCAGTAGTAAACTAGCGGGACTTCAAGAGACCCAGTACTTC. Translated, it gives CASSKLAGLQETQYF.

V gene TRBV7-9 combines with J gene TRBJ2-2, with D possibly being TRBD1 (6 bases). V was clipped by 2 bases and J by 4 bases, with 11 bases between them. Germline V gene sequence: CDR1 SEHNR, CDR2 FQNEAQ (reference sequence). The CDR3 runs 15 residues. As DNA, the CDR3 is TGTGCCAGCAGCTTATCACTAGGGGGCACCGGGGAGCTGTTTTTT. This gives the protein CASSLSLGGTGELFF. The full variable domain, completed using reference TRBV7-9 and TRBJ2-2, is DTGVSQNPRHKITKRGQNVTFRCDPISEHNRLYWYRQTLGQGPEFLTYFQNEAQLEKSRLLSDRFSAERPKGSFSTLEIQRTEQGDSAMYLCASSLSLGGTGELFFGEGSRLTVL.

The CDR3 DNA reads TGTGCCAGCAGTGCCGGCTGGGGGCATTCTGAAAAACTGTTTTTT. It yields the protein CASSAGWGHSEKLFF. The chain joins TRBV6-9 to TRBJ1-4; TRBD1 is a possible D gene (6 bases). The CDR3 is 15 residues long. Germline V gene lookup returns CDR1 MNHGY and CDR2 SVAAGI. V lost 5 bases to trimming and J lost 7 bases, with 17 bases between them.

This chain joins TRBV7-8 and TRBJ1-4; D is uncertain. Germline CDR1 and CDR2: SGHVS and FQNEAQ. CDR3 length equals 14 residues. Trimming cost V 2 bases and J 4 bases, with 8 bases left between them. The CDR3 region has the DNA TGTGCCAGCAGCTTAAGGATCAGTAATGAAAAACTGTTTTTT. This gives the protein CASSLRISNEKLFF.

This chain joins TRBV14 and TRBJ2-3; TRBD1 might be the D (6 bases). Per the germline V gene, CDR1 is SGHDN and CDR2 is FVKESK. V lost 1 base and J 3 bases, leaving 14 bases between the germline ends. There are 16 residues in the CDR3. The CDR3 protein is CASSQGGLGRTDTQYF. CDR3 sequence (DNA): TGTGCCAGCAGCCAAGGGGGGCTAGGAAGGACAGATACGCAGTATTTT. Filled out from reference TRBV14 and TRBJ2-3, the complete variable domain reads EAGVTQFPSHSVIEKGQTVTLRCDPISGHDNLYWYRRVMGKEIKFLLHFVKESKQDESGMPNNRFLAERTGGTYSTLKVQPAELEDSGVYFCASSQGGLGRTDTQYFGPGTRLTVL.

The chain employs TRBV2 and TRBJ2-3, with 16 bases lining up with TRBD2. The CDR3 runs to 17 residues. Germline CDR1 reads SNHLY; CDR2 reads FYNNEI. The J segment lost 5 bases and the V segment lost 1 base, leaving 3 bases of the junction unmatched. CDR3 in DNA: TGTGCCAGCAGTGAAGGGGGACTAGCGGGAGGGGGAGATACGCAGTATTTT. Translating it yields CASSEGGLAGGGDTQYF. The entire variable domain, with the rest obtained from reference TRBV2 and TRBJ2-3, is as follows: EPEVTQTPSHQVTQMGQEVILRCVPISNHLYFYWYRQILGQKVEFLVSFYNNEISEKSEIFDDQFSVERPDGSNFTLKIRSTKLEDSAMYFCASSEGGLAGGGDTQYFGPGTRLTVL.

This clone was counted a single time. This chain connects TRBV6-5 to TRBJ2-2; the match to TRBD2 covers 11 bases. With 6 bases clipped from V and 7 bases from J, the junction kept 7 bases outside the gene matches. The CDR3 consists of 15 residues. Germline V gives CDR1 MNHEY, CDR2 SVGAGI. The CDR3 nucleotides read TGTGCCAGCAGCCCCGGGACTAGCGGTCACGGGGAGCTGTTTTTT. Translated: CASSPGTSGHGELFF.

The chain is built from TRBV10-3 and TRBJ2-5; 11 nucleotides line up with TRBD2. Germline CDR1 and CDR2: ENHRY and SYGVKD. This CDR3 is built from 15 residues. The ends lost 5 bases at V and 1 base at J; junction bases unmatched: 3. CDR3 DNA: TGTGCCATCAGTTTTAGCGGGAGGGCCCAAGAGACCCAGTACTTC. This translates into CAISFSGRAQETQYF.

The V gene is TRBV7-8, the J gene TRBJ2-6, with D unclear. V was clipped by 1 base and J by 0 bases, with 4 bases between them. The CDR3 sequence is 15 residues long. Looked up from germline, CDR1 is SGHVS and CDR2 is FQNEAQ. CDR3 nucleotide sequence: TGTGCCAGCAGCTTAGTCGTCTCTGGGGCCAACGTCCTGACTTTC. Its translation is CASSLVVSGANVLTF. Looking up the rest from reference TRBV7-8 and TRBJ2-6 gives the full variable domain: GAGVSQSPRYKVAKRGQDVALRCDPISGHVSLFWYQQALGQGPEFLTYFQNEAQLDKSGLPSDRFFAERPEGSVSTLKIQRTQQEDSAVYLCASSLVVSGANVLTFGAGSRLTVL.